What follows are 32 T cell receptor beta chains derived from one specimen sequenced in a study of blood T cell repertoires in COVID-19. TCRdb keeps only in-frame clones here, not all; method: immunoSEQ multiplex PCR. Of 78,000 or so clones in the sample, 87% were seen once. Sequencing was performed on peripheral blood. The source is a woman in her fifties or sixties with acute or convalescent COVID-19.

The CDR3 spells CASSLVHEGEQFF. CDR3 in DNA: TGTGCCAGCAGCTTAGTACACGAGGGTGAGCAGTTCTTC. This chain uses TRBV7-8 with TRBJ2-1; D possibly corresponds to TRBD2 (5 bases). Germline CDR1 reads SGHVS; CDR2 reads FQNEAQ. Between the trimmed V and J ends, which lost 1 base and 9 bases, there was a span of 10 bases. The CDR3 totals 13 residues.

V is TRBV19 and J is TRBJ2-7; a weak D match, TRBD2 (5 bases). Germline lookup yields CDR1 LNHDA and CDR2 SQIVND (reference sequence). This CDR3 has 14 residues. Trimming cost V 5 bases and J 5 bases, with 16 bases left between them. CDR3 nucleotide sequence: TGTGCCAGTAGTGGAGCGGAGCCTAACCACGAGCAGTACTTC. The encoded protein is CASSGAEPNHEQYF.

This chain connects TRBV6-5 to TRBJ1-3; D is perhaps TRBD1 (6 bases). Looked up from germline, CDR1 is MNHEY and CDR2 is SVGAGI. There are 15 residues in the CDR3. Trimming removed 6 bases from V and 0 bases from J, with 12 bases in between. This chain's CDR3 is CASRRDISSGNTIYF. The CDR3 nucleotides read TGTGCCAGCAGGAGGGACATAAGCTCTGGAAACACCATATATTTT.

The chain uses TRBV5-1 and TRBJ2-1; 7 positions match TRBD2. The CDR3 runs 15 residues. Germline CDR1 SGHRS, CDR2 YFSETQ. V was clipped by 2 bases and J by 2 bases; unmatched bases: 4. CDR3 in DNA: TGCGCCAGCAGCTTCACTAGCGCCGCCTACAATGAGCAGTTCTTC. It is translated as CASSFTSAAYNEQFF.

The genes are TRBV6-6 and TRBJ2-3, with 8 bases matching TRBD2. Germline values: CDR1 MNHNY, CDR2 SVGAGI (reference sequence). Trimming took 8 bases from V and 0 from J; bases not matched to a gene: 4. CDR3 length: 14 residues. This CDR3 is CASYRGGSTDTQYF. In DNA form, the CDR3 reads TGTGCCAGCTACCGGGGGGGAAGCACAGATACGCAGTATTTT.

This chain links TRBV5-4 with TRBJ2-3; 8 nucleotides match TRBD1. Germline loops: CDR1 SGHNT, CDR2 YYREEE (reference sequence). Trimming at V came to 4 bases and at J to 1 base, leaving 2 bases not matched to a gene. This CDR3 has 14 residues. The CDR3 DNA is TGTGCCAGCAGCCTACAGGGGGGCACAGATACGCAGTATTTT. Its protein product is CASSLQGGTDTQYF.

The chain links TRBV28 to TRBJ1-2, with 8 bases identical to TRBD1. This CDR3 contains 14 residues. CDR1 MDHEN and CDR2 SYDVKM come from the germline V gene. The V and J ends lost 8 bases and 4 bases, in that order; junction bases with no gene match: 9. CDR3 nucleotide sequence: TGTGCCAGCGGACCGTCGACAGGGGCCTATGGCTACACCTTC. Protein: CASGPSTGAYGYTF.

V and J are TRBV6-5 and TRBJ1-1; D is ambiguous. V lost 5 bases and J 7 bases, leaving 17 bases between the germline ends. In germline, CDR1 is MNHEY, CDR2 SVGAGI. The CDR3 is 14 residues long. CDR3 protein: CASSQWANLFEAFF. DNA of the CDR3: TGTGCCAGCAGTCAATGGGCGAACTTATTTGAAGCTTTCTTT.

Written as DNA, the CDR3 is TGCGCCAGCAGACTCGTAGCGGGAGGTCCAGATACGCAGTATTTT. Encoded protein: CASRLVAGGPDTQYF. The chain has TRBV4-3 and TRBJ2-3; 10 nucleotides align to TRBD2. With V trimmed by 6 bases and J by 4 bases, 7 bases remained unmatched. The CDR3 is 15 residues long. Germline V gene sequence: CDR1 LGHNA, CDR2 YSLEER.

This rearrangement joins TRBV12-3 or TRBV12-4 to TRBJ2-5; D gene unclear. Trimming removed 1 base from V and 5 bases from J, with 8 bases in between. The CDR3 length is 13 residues. The CDR3 sequence: CASSLGLWETQYF. The CDR3 DNA sequence: TGTGCCAGCAGTTTAGGGCTTTGGGAGACCCAGTACTTC.

V usage is TRBV9 and J usage is TRBJ1-5; D not certain. Germline CDR1 and CDR2: SGDLS and YYNGEE. V lost 2 bases and J 3 bases, leaving 12 bases between the germline ends. This CDR3 has 15 residues. The CDR3 nucleotides read TGTGCCAGCAGCGTCGGCGGCCGAAACAATCAGCCCCAGCATTTT. It encodes CASSVGGRNNQPQHF.

The V gene is TRBV5-5, the J gene TRBJ1-1; 7 bases are a match to TRBD1. CDR1 is SGHKS and CDR2 is YYEKEE in the germline V gene (reference sequence). Trimming cost V 2 bases and J 4 bases; bases outside gene matches: 8. The CDR3 length is 15 residues. Here the CDR3 DNA reads TGTGCCAGCAGCTTAAGTCGACAGGGAGCCACTGAAGCTTTCTTT. It translates to CASSLSRQGATEAFF.

The chain couples TRBV5-6 to TRBJ2-1; D is undetermined. The CDR3 contains 18 residues. V was trimmed by 3 bases and J by 0 bases, leaving 19 bases between them. Germline CDR1 SGHDT, CDR2 YYEEEE. The CDR3 nucleotides read TGTGCCAGCAGCTCCTCCCTCGTTAGAGGATCCTCCTACAATGAGCAGTTCTTC. The encoded protein is CASSSSLVRGSSYNEQFF. Drawing the rest from reference TRBV5-6 and TRBJ2-1, the complete variable domain is DAGVTQSPTHLIKTRGQQVTLRCSPKSGHDTVSWYQQALGQGPQFIFQYYEEEERQRGNFPDRFSGHQFPNYSSELNVNALLLGDSALYLCASSSSLVRGSSYNEQFFGPGTRLTVL.

The chain carries TRBV5-1 and TRBJ2-3, with a tentative D call TRBD1 (6 bases). CDR1 SGHRS and CDR2 YFSETQ come from the germline V gene. Trimming shortened V by 5 bases and J by 3 bases, and 19 bases separated the two germline ends. The CDR3 contains 16 residues. The CDR3 region is CASRFTPGVGTDTQYF. CDR3 in DNA: TGCGCCAGCAGATTTACGCCAGGGGTGGGGACAGATACGCAGTATTTT.

The V and J genes are TRBV11-2 and TRBJ2-3, with 10 positions matching TRBD2. CDR1 and CDR2 from the germline V gene are SGHAT and FQNNGV. Germline trimming cut 5 bases from V and 2 bases from J; bases unmatched to any gene: 7. The CDR3 loop spans 16 amino acids. CDR3 loop: CASSLSLAGATDTQYF. The DNA for the CDR3 is TGTGCCAGCAGCCTATCCCTAGCGGGGGCCACAGATACGCAGTATTTT.

This clone showed up just a few times. A much larger clone is a single base away; this may be a read error. This same CDR3 is encoded by further DNA sequences in the sample. V is TRBV5-6 and J is TRBJ1-4; the D is unclear. The CDR3 sequence is 14 residues long. Germline V gene sequence: CDR1 SGHDT, CDR2 YYEEEE. The germline V and J ends were trimmed by 1 base and 0 bases, with 4 bases remaining between them. The CDR3 sequence is CASSLIATNEKLFF. The CDR3 region has the DNA TGTGCCAGCAGCTTGATAGCAACTAATGAAAAACTGTTTTTT.

V usage is TRBV5-4 and J usage is TRBJ2-3; perhaps TRBD2 as D (6 bases). This CDR3 region has 15 residues. The V end lost 0 bases, the J end lost 3 bases, and 11 bases lay between the germline ends. Germline CDR1 and CDR2: SGHNT and YYREEE (reference sequence). Here the CDR3 reads CASSLVGSVTDTQYF. The DNA for the CDR3 is TGTGCCAGCAGCTTGGTCGGGAGTGTTACAGATACGCAGTATTTT.

This chain joins TRBV19 and TRBJ2-7, with 7 bases aligning to TRBD2. The CDR3 length is 14 residues. Unmatched junction bases numbered 8, after V lost 9 bases and J lost 0 bases. Looked up from germline, CDR1 is LNHDA and CDR2 is SQIVND (reference sequence). The CDR3 loop reads CASSKGGGSYEQYF. CDR3 in DNA: TGTGCCAGCTCTAAAGGCGGGGGCTCCTACGAGCAGTACTTC.

This rearrangement joins TRBV3-1 (or the pseudogene TRBV3-2) to TRBJ2-3; 9 nucleotides match TRBD1. CDR3 length: 15 amino acids. Unmatched junction bases numbered 3, after V lost 2 bases and J lost 3 bases. Germline lookup yields CDR1 LGHDT and CDR2 YNNKEL (reference sequence). The DNA for the CDR3 is TGTGCCAGCAGCCAATGGGACAGGGCAACAGATACGCAGTATTTT. Its translation: CASSQWDRATDTQYF.

The rearrangement uses TRBV28 and TRBJ1-1; 8 nucleotides agree with TRBD1. The CDR3 is made up of 15 amino acids. Germline V gene lookup returns CDR1 MDHEN and CDR2 SYDVKM. The V segment lost 1 base and the J segment 3 bases; nucleotides outside the gene matches: 4. The CDR3 loop reads CASSLSDRVDTEAFF. For the CDR3, the DNA is TGTGCCAGCAGTTTATCGGACAGGGTAGACACTGAAGCTTTCTTT.

The V gene is TRBV24-1, the J gene TRBJ2-2; D is unresolved. CDR3 length: 13 residues. Germline V gene sequence: CDR1 KGHDR, CDR2 SFDVKD. The V end was cut by 5 bases, the J end by 1 base, with 4 bases between. CDR3 DNA sequence: TGTGCCACCAGTGCCTTGAACACCGGGGAGCTGTTTTTT. Protein: CATSALNTGELFF.

The chain joins TRBV30 to TRBJ2-5, with 8 bases identical to TRBD2. This CDR3 is 14 amino acids long. Germline V gene data show CDR1 as GTSNPN and CDR2 as SVGIG (reference sequence). V lost 8 bases, J lost 5 bases, and 13 bases stayed unmatched. CDR3 sequence reads: CARQTTSAGETQYF. The DNA of the CDR3 is TGTGCCCGCCAAACGACTAGCGCAGGGGAGACCCAGTACTTC.

The V and J genes are TRBV7-2 and TRBJ2-1; D gene uncertain. Germline lookup yields CDR1 SGHTA and CDR2 FQGNSA. V was cut by 4 bases and J by 6 bases, with 7 bases left in between. This CDR3 is built from 12 residues. CDR3 region: CASSSYGNEQFF. The DNA for the CDR3 is TGTGCCAGCAGCTCCTATGGCAATGAGCAGTTCTTC.

The genes are TRBV29-1 and TRBJ2-7; 9 bases line up with TRBD2. Per the germline V gene, CDR1 is SQVTM and CDR2 is ANQGSEA. Trimming removed 4 bases from V and 6 bases from J; junction bases left unmatched: 7. The CDR3 spans 13 residues. The CDR3 region has the DNA TGCAGCGTTGGGGCTAGCGGGGCGAGCGAGCAGTACTTC. Protein: CSVGASGASEQYF.

The chain uses TRBV7-9 and TRBJ2-5; TRBD1 agrees at 12 bases. CDR3 length: 14 residues. Germline V CDR1 and CDR2: SEHNR, FQNEAQ (reference sequence). V lost 4 bases to trimming and J lost 5 bases; unmatched junction nucleotides: 2. CDR3 protein: CASSWDRGPETQYF. The CDR3 region has the DNA TGTGCCAGCAGCTGGGACAGGGGGCCCGAGACCCAGTACTTC. Drawing the rest from reference TRBV7-9 and TRBJ2-5, the complete variable domain is DTGVSQNPRHKITKRGQNVTFRCDPISEHNRLYWYRQTLGQGPEFLTYFQNEAQLEKSRLLSDRFSAERPKGSFSTLEIQRTEQGDSAMYLCASSWDRGPETQYFGPGTRLLVL.

This chain links TRBV25-1 with TRBJ1-2, with D hard to call. The germline V gene encodes CDR1 MGHDK and CDR2 SYGVNS. Trimming pared 3 bases from V and 0 bases from J, leaving 8 bases between. CDR3 size: 14 residues. For the CDR3, the DNA is TGTGCCAGCAGTGATTTCGGAGCTAACTATGGCTACACCTTC. Protein sequence: CASSDFGANYGYTF.

The V and J genes are TRBV6-2 or TRBV6-3 and TRBJ1-6; 7 bases align to TRBD1. CDR1 and CDR2 (germline): MNHEY, SVGEGT. V lost 2 bases, J lost 10 bases, and 14 bases stayed unmatched. There are 17 residues in the CDR3. CDR3 residues: CASSYGTGEIMASPLHF. CDR3 coding DNA: TGTGCCAGCAGTTACGGAACAGGGGAAATAATGGCCTCACCCCTCCACTTT.

The chain recombines TRBV30 with TRBJ1-3; TRBD1 is a possible D gene (5 bases). CDR1 GTSNPN and CDR2 SVGIG come from the germline V gene (reference sequence). V dropped 6 bases and J dropped 0 bases, with 9 bases sitting between them. The CDR3 spans 13 residues. CDR3 sequence: CACGASSGNTIYF. CDR3 in DNA: TGTGCCTGTGGGGCCTCCTCTGGAAACACCATATATTTT.

This chain links TRBV2 with TRBJ2-7; TRBD1 is a possible D gene (7 bases). The germline V and J ends were trimmed by 7 bases and 6 bases, with 22 bases remaining between them. There are 15 residues in the CDR3. Germline CDR1 reads SNHLY; CDR2 reads FYNNEI. The CDR3 sequence is CASTPQGGIPFEQYF. CDR3 nucleotide sequence: TGTGCCAGCACCCCCCAGGGGGGTATCCCCTTCGAGCAGTACTTC.

This rearrangement joins TRBV6-5 to TRBJ1-1; 10 bases are shared with TRBD1. Trimming at V came to 7 bases and at J to 5 bases, leaving 10 bases not matched to a gene. The CDR3 covers 15 residues. CDR1 and CDR2 from the germline V gene are MNHEY and SVGAGI. The CDR3 region is CASTPVGTGDTEAFF. CDR3 DNA sequence: TGTGCCAGCACTCCCGTGGGGACAGGGGATACTGAAGCTTTCTTT.

This chain connects TRBV29-1 to TRBJ2-5; tentative D call: TRBD1 (5 bases). The CDR3 length is 14 residues. Looked up from germline, CDR1 is SQVTM and CDR2 is ANQGSEA. The V gene lost 5 bases and the J gene lost 2 bases, with 15 bases spanning the gap. The CDR3 bases are TGCAGCGTTATCGGCAATGGGGCTCAAGAGACCCAGTACTTC. This sequence encodes CSVIGNGAQETQYF.

The V gene is TRBV7-3, the J gene TRBJ2-1; 9 positions agree with TRBD2. The ends lost 2 bases at V and 4 bases at J; junction bases unmatched: 3. The germline CDR1 and CDR2 sequences are SGHTA and FQGTGA. This CDR3 region has 15 residues. CDR3 amino acids: CASSLGSGGYNEQFF. Here the CDR3 DNA reads TGTGCCAGCAGCTTAGGTAGCGGGGGTTACAATGAGCAGTTCTTC.